This T cell receptor (beta chain) was captured in a study of response to subunit inactivated influenza vaccine. The CDR3 runs to 17 residues. CDR1 is MDHEN and CDR2 is SYDVKM in the germline V gene. V was clipped by 5 bases and J by 2 bases; unmatched bases: 11. TCRdb re-called the RT-PCR reads with MiXCR, one entry per CDR3 protein. The data contain about 780,000 distinct CDR3 sequences, under 20% of them singletons. Sequences were derived from PBMCs from blood, sampled 5 days after vaccination. The TCR was taken from a man aged 45-65 years who received an inactivated influenza vaccine. The chain uses TRBV28 and TRBJ1-2; 10 nucleotides agree with TRBD1. The CDR3 protein is CASSPTGQGSLNYGYTF. The CDR3 DNA reads TGTGCCAGCAGTCCGACGGGACAGGGGTCTCTCAACTATGGCTACACCTTC.